This T cell receptor beta chain was captured in a study of blood T cell repertoires in COVID-19 (dated by TCRdb to about 2020). With regard to the full study: The collaborator samples originated in the United States, Italy and Spain and spanned the acute and convalescent phases of COVID-19. The prospective study material was composed of cDNA or gDNA derived from T cells, B-cell-depleted T cells, or PBMCs. Deeply sampled blood TCRbeta repertoires from subjects exposed to, actively infected with, or recovered from COVID-19 were included in the dataset. The repertoires were released in a freely available public database meant as a resource for research on the immune response to SARS-CoV-2. The samples were drawn from the first 160 participants of the ongoing ImmuneRACE study and from under 1,500 subjects provided by 6 global collaborators. The sample metadata nearly always contained a de-identified subject ID, COVID-19 status, age in years and sex. Where HLA class I and class II types were available, the types were taken from metadata supplied by the sample provider, not from assay-based typing. Paper-wide results and their limitations: The quantity of clinical and demographic metadata differed by source and by participant and was supplied without curation.

TCRbeta CDR3 regions were amplified from genomic DNA using the immunoSEQ Assay, a bias-controlled multiplex PCR. The original methods were these. The number of nucleated cells in each sample was estimated by amplification of reference gene primers within the assay. To quantify the absolute abundance of each unique TCRbeta CDR3 rearrangement, sequence reads were collapsed and filtered. For each sample, productive Simpson clonality was calculated as the square root of Simpson's diversity index over productive rearrangements. TCRdb's version of the immuneACCESS table is confined to in-frame rearrangements and falls short of the full clone set. An unresolved V gene accounts for under half of the shortfall where checked; the remainder is of unknown origin. Clone size and V and J calls were adopted from that table, with D and trimming inferred from the DNA. The sample table holds about 60,000 clones, of which 70% to 90% were seen once. Around 4.2% of the sample is in the top ten clones.

As to this clone: The antigen it recognizes is unknown. There are no base qualities to consult, and no much larger clone falls within one base.

Whole blood was collected in K2EDTA tubes by collaborating institutions according to the institutions' own protocols. Collaborator samples were shipped for TCRbeta analysis as frozen whole blood, isolated PBMCs, or DNA extracted from either sample type. CDR1 and CDR2 were assigned from the germline V gene as SGHVS and FQNEAQ. The cysteine opens and the phenylalanine closes a CDR3 of 15 amino acids. Only CDR3 DNA is held: 45 bases, read in frame from base 1. Trimming removed 2 bases from V and 8 bases from J; the gene matches leave 9 bases unexplained. The source of this sequence is a man aged 70-80 years with acute or convalescent COVID-19. The V and J genes are TRBV7-8 and TRBJ1-5; the junction holds 7 bases that match TRBD1. The sample comprised peripheral blood. The CDR3 region has the sequence CASSLYGGGAEPQHF. The DNA is TGTGCCAGCAGCTTATATGGAGGGGGCGCAGAGCCCCAGCATTTT.